Each of the 5 T cell receptor beta chains below was sequenced from the same sample in a study of shared clonotypes between healthy human individuals. Clones were sequenced by immunoSEQ multiplex PCR, and TCRdb holds only the in-frame ones, with some missing. The sample has a few million clones, roughly 93% seen once. The specimen was naive CD4+ T cells from PBMCs. The subset denotes: CD45RA+ positively selected. Receptors were obtained from a man aged 18 to 30 in good health. Some clones in this sample may be carry-over from other donors' samples.

The V gene is TRBV5-1, the J gene TRBJ2-3, with 7 bases aligning to TRBD2. Germline CDR1 is SGHRS and CDR2 is YFSETQ. With 4 bases clipped from V and 5 bases from J, the junction kept 10 bases outside the gene matches. This CDR3 spans 15 amino acids. The CDR3 loop reads CASSDGGGSGDTQYF. DNA for the CDR3: TGCGCCAGCAGCGATGGAGGCGGGAGTGGAGATACGCAGTATTTT.

The rearrangement joins TRBV7-2 to TRBJ2-3, with unresolved D. This CDR3 is 14 amino acids long. Between the trimmed V and J ends, which lost 5 bases and 4 bases, there was a span of 13 bases. The germline gives CDR1 SGHTA, CDR2 FQGNSA. CDR3 coding DNA: TGTGCCAGCAGCGTTGGACCTGGGGCAGATACGCAGTATTTT. This sequence encodes CASSVGPGADTQYF.

The rearrangement uses TRBV18 and TRBJ1-5; TRBD1 might be the D (5 bases). CDR3 length: 15 residues. Trimming cost V 3 bases and J 7 bases, with 16 bases left between them. The germline CDR1 and CDR2 sequences are KGHSH and LQKENI. The CDR3 loop reads CASSPTARVNQPQHF. The CDR3 coding sequence is TGTGCCAGCTCACCCACCGCCAGGGTAAACCAGCCCCAGCATTTT.

V and J are TRBV11-2 and TRBJ2-1, with TRBD1 identical over 10 bases. Germline V gene sequence: CDR1 SGHAT, CDR2 FQNNGV. The V segment lost 3 bases and the J segment 5 bases; nucleotides outside the gene matches: 1. The CDR3 is 14 residues long. The CDR3 loop is CASSLDRGNNEQFF. DNA of the CDR3: TGTGCCAGCAGCTTGGACAGGGGGAACAATGAGCAGTTCTTC.

The chain couples TRBV5-1 to TRBJ2-2; the D gene is possibly TRBD2 (5 bases). V gave up 4 bases and J gave up 0 bases, with 16 bases separating them. The CDR3 extends over 17 amino acids. The germline V gene encodes CDR1 SGHRS and CDR2 YFSETQ. Here the CDR3 reads CASSTLVSGSNTGELFF. CDR3 sequence (DNA): TGCGCCAGCAGCACACTTGTAAGCGGTTCGAACACCGGGGAGCTGTTTTTT.